These T cell receptor beta chains were read from a single sample in a study of T cells after yellow fever vaccination. TCRdb called the 5' RACE reads again in MiXCR, with one record for every CDR3 protein. The table lists tens of thousands of distinct CDR3 sequences, roughly 7.4% of them singletons. The source was CD8+ T cells sorted from PBMCs, collected on the day of the yellow fever booster vaccination. The receptors were sampled from a man aged 25 to 45 who received the YFV17D yellow fever vaccine. Each CDR3 is given with its conserved first and last residue. A D gene is named only where the DNA matches it firmly. Clone size is given for some rows only: seen once, a few or many times, or a class if the clone is expanded.

>TRBV9|TRBD2|TRBJ2-1|16|-
TGTGCCAGCAGCCGGACTAGCGGGAGTACCTACAATGAGCAGTTCTTC
CASSRTSGSTYNEQFF
>TRBV4-3|TRBD2|TRBJ2-7|16|-
TGCGCCAGCAGCCAAGTCGGACTAGTGTTGACTTACGAGCAGTACTTC
CASSQVGLVLTYEQYF
>TRBV7-6|-|TRBJ2-7|15|-
TGTGCCAGCAGCCTATCCACCGGGTCGAACTACGAGCAGTACTTC
CASSLSTGSNYEQYF
>TRBV3-1|-|TRBJ1-4|15|few
TGTGCCAGCAGCCAATCTCGTCACCTTAATGAAAAACTGTTTTTT
CASSQSRHLNEKLFF
>TRBV19|TRBD2|TRBJ2-1|16|-
TGTGCCAGTAGTCGTACTAGCGCCACAGGCGACAATGAGCAGTTCTTC
CASSRTSATGDNEQFF
>TRBV29-1|TRBD1|TRBJ2-1|18|few
TGCAGCGTTGAAGGGTTGAGGACAGGGGGCGCGGCCGTCAATGAGCAGTTCTTC
CSVEGLRTGGAAVNEQFF
>TRBV11-2|-|TRBJ2-3|12|many
TGTGCCAGCAGCCTGGGGCTGGATACGCAGTATTTT
CASSLGLDTQYF
>TRBV7-2|-|TRBJ2-3|14|few
TGTGCCAGCAGCAACCTTCCGGACCCAGATACGCAGTATTTT
CASSNLPDPDTQYF
>TRBV11-2|-|TRBJ2-5|18|-
TGTGCCAGCAGACATCTCCCGGGCGGTGGCCCATTGGAAGAGACCCAGTACTTC
CASRHLPGGGPLEETQYF
>TRBV7-9|TRBD1|TRBJ2-1|14|few
TGTGCCAGCAGAATCGGGACAGGTCACAATGAGCAGTTCTTC
CASRIGTGHNEQFF
>TRBV9|TRBD2|TRBJ2-3|18|-
TGTGCCAGCAGCGACCCTTTTCTAGCGGGAGGGGTCACAGATACGCAGTATTTT
CASSDPFLAGGVTDTQYF
>TRBV13|TRBD2|TRBJ2-1|13|few
TGTGCCAGCAGTTCATTTGGCGGGAGAGTGAAGTTCTTC
CASSSFGGRVKFF
>TRBV12-3/TRBV12-4|TRBD1|TRBJ2-7|14|many
TGTGCCAGCACTCTGACAGGGGCACCCTACGAGCAGTACTTC
CASTLTGAPYEQYF
>TRBV5-1|-|TRBJ1-1|14|few
TGCGCCAGCAGCTTTTACTCAGGGAACACTGAAGCTTTCTTT
CASSFYSGNTEAFF
>TRBV2|-|TRBJ2-1|15|few
TGTGCCAGCAGTCCTACAGAGAGCTCCTACAATGAGCAGTTCTTC
CASSPTESSYNEQFF
>TRBV6-2/TRBV6-3|-|TRBJ2-1|14|-
TGTGCCAGCAGTTACGTTGGGACGCACAATGAGCAGTTCTTC
CASSYVGTHNEQFF
>TRBV25-1|-|TRBJ2-5|12|-
TGTGCCAGCAGTGGCCAGGTCGAGACCCAGTACTTC
CASSGQVETQYF
>TRBV29-1|TRBD1|TRBJ2-1|16|few
TGCAGCGTTGAGCTGACAGGGGTATCATCCTACAATGAGCAGTTCTTC
CSVELTGVSSYNEQFF
>TRBV11-2|-|TRBJ2-5|14|few
TGTGCCAGCAGCTTATGGGTGGGAGGAGAGACCCAGTACTTC
CASSLWVGGETQYF
>TRBV7-9|-|TRBJ1-1|14|-
TGTGCCAGCAGCTTGGAGGGCCCGAACACTGAAGCTTTCTTT
CASSLEGPNTEAFF
>TRBV6-5|-|TRBJ1-5|14|-
TGTGCCAGCAGTTACTCAGGGGGAGATCAGCCCCAGCATTTT
CASSYSGGDQPQHF
>TRBV15|-|TRBJ2-3|14|few
TGTGCCACCAGCGGTCTAAGGACTCCAGATACGCAGTATTTT
CATSGLRTPDTQYF
>TRBV9|-|TRBJ2-2|13|many
TGTGCCAGCAGCGGCTTCAACACCGGGGAGCTGTTTTTT
CASSGFNTGELFF
>TRBV18|-|TRBJ2-1|11|few
TGTGCCAGCTCACAAAACAATGAGCAGTTCTTC
CASSQNNEQFF
>TRBV10-3|-|TRBJ2-3|15|few
TGTGCCATCAGTACCACCCGGGACGACACAGATACGCAGTATTTT
CAISTTRDDTDTQYF
>TRBV14|TRBD2|TRBJ2-3|20|few
TGTGCCAGCAGCCAAGAATTTCTGACTAGCGGGAGGAGGGGCACAGATACGCAGTATTTT
CASSQEFLTSGRRGTDTQYF
>TRBV6-1|TRBD1|TRBJ1-3|16|few
TGTGCCAGCAGTCCCGAACAGGGGGCTTTTGGAAACACCATATATTTT
CASSPEQGAFGNTIYF
>TRBV6-5|TRBD1|TRBJ1-5|13|few
TGTGCCAGCAGTTCGGGACAGGGTCAGCCCCAGCATTTT
CASSSGQGQPQHF
>TRBV2|TRBD2|TRBJ2-1|16|-
TGTGCCAGCAGTGATCTGAGACTAGCAGGACACAATGAGCAGTTCTTC
CASSDLRLAGHNEQFF
>TRBV7-8|-|TRBJ1-1|13|few
TGTGCCAGCAGCTTGGCTCAGGCGGAGGGAGCTTTCTTT
CASSLAQAEGAFF
>TRBV6-5|TRBD2|TRBJ2-5|15|few
TGTGCCAGCAGTTACCGTCTAGCGGGAGAAGAGACCCAGTACTTC
CASSYRLAGEETQYF
>TRBV25-1|-|TRBJ2-2|13|few
TGTGCCAGCGTACAAATATTCACCGGGGAGCTGTTTTTT
CASVQIFTGELFF
>TRBV7-2|-|TRBJ1-2|13|many
TGTGCCAGCCTACAGGATTTAAACTATGGCTACACCTTC
CASLQDLNYGYTF
>TRBV28|-|TRBJ2-1|15|few
TGTGCCAGCAGTTTACCATTTCAGGGAGACAATGAGCAGTTCTTC
CASSLPFQGDNEQFF
>TRBV20-1|TRBD2|TRBJ2-3|15|few
TGCAGTGCCCAGGGACTAGCGGGATTGTCAGATACGCAGTATTTT
CSAQGLAGLSDTQYF
>TRBV2|-|TRBJ2-7|13|few
TGTGCCAGCAAGGGGGGAGGGGGCTACGAGCAGTACTTC
CASKGGGGYEQYF
>TRBV6-5|-|TRBJ1-3|14|-
TGTGCCAGCAGTTACTCACAGGGAGGAAACACCATATATTTT
CASSYSQGGNTIYF
>TRBV1|-|TRBJ2-7|15|-
TGTGCCAGCAGCTCCGGGGCGCCAGGGGCCTACGAGCAGTACTTC
CASSSGAPGAYEQYF
>TRBV30|-|TRBJ2-5|16|many
TGTGCCTGGAGTGTACTAGAGTCAGGGGCCCAAGAGACCCAGTACTTC
CAWSVLESGAQETQYF
>TRBV20-1|TRBD2|TRBJ2-1|15|-
TGCAGTGCTCCACCGACAGCGGGAGTTTACAATGAGCAGTTCTTC
CSAPPTAGVYNEQFF
>TRBV4-1|-|TRBJ2-3|21|-
TGCGCCAGCAGCCAAGAGAATGGGCAGACAAGCAGACAAGCAGACACAGATACGCAGTATTTT
CASSQENGQTSRQADTDTQYF
>TRBV3-1|-|TRBJ2-1|14|-
TGTGCCAGCAGCTTAGGGCCGGGGTCCAATGAGCAGTTCTTC
CASSLGPGSNEQFF
>TRBV7-2|-|TRBJ2-1|17|few
TGTGCCAGCAGCTCCCAAGGGGGGGGAGGAGTCTACAATGAGCAGTTCTTC
CASSSQGGGGVYNEQFF
>TRBV5-1|TRBD1|TRBJ1-1|14|many
TGCGCCAGCAGCACCCAAGACAGGGGGCCTGAAGCTTTCTTT
CASSTQDRGPEAFF
>TRBV6-5|TRBD1|TRBJ2-7|16|-
TGTGCCAGCAGACTAATAGCCGGGACAGGGGGGGGGGAGCAGTACTTC
CASRLIAGTGGGEQYF